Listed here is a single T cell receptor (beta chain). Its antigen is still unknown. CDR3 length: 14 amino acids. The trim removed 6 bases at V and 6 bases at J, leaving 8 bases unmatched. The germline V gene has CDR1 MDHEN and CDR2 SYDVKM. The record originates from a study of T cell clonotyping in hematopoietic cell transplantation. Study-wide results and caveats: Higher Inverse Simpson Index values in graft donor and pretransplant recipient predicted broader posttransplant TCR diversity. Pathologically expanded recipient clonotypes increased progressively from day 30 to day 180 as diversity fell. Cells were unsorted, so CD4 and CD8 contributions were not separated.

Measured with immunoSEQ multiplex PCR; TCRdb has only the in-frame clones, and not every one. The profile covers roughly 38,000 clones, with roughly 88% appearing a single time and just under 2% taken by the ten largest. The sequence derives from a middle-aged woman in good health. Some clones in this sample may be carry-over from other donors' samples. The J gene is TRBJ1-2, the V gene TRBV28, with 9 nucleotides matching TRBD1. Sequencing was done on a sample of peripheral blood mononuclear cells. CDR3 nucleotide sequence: TGTGCCAGCAGCATGACAGGGGGTTTTCATGGCTACACCTTC. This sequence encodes CASSMTGGFHGYTF.